This T cell receptor (beta chain) was observed in a study of cytomegalovirus exposure and HLA in healthy donors. Study results and limitations: The only immune exposure information that was available was CMV serostatus. The classifier reportedly diagnosed cytomegalovirus status with high specificity and sensitivity. Analysis was carried out at a later point, and it linked a missense DCLRE1C variant to TCR beta V- and J-gene trimming.

Between the trimmed V and J ends, which lost 6 bases and 1 base, there was a span of 13 bases. The CDR3 extends over 14 amino acids. Per the germline V gene, CDR1 is MGHDK and CDR2 is SYGVNS. Worth noting for this clone: Antigen: not known.

This PCR relied on a set of 60 Vbeta primers and 13 Jbeta primers. Generated by immunoSEQ multiplex PCR, the TCRdb table keeps only in-frame clones and is missing some. Of roughly 130,000 clones listed, 74% were seen once; the top ten hold less than 7%. V gene TRBV25-1 combines with J gene TRBJ2-7, with a possible D match to TRBD1 (5 bases). This clonotype originated in a woman between 45 and 60 years old in good health and CMV-seropositive. Sequenced material: PBMCs. The CDR3 reads CASSNRLSSYEQYF. CDR3 nucleotide sequence: TGTGCCAGCAGCAACAGGTTATCGTCCTACGAGCAGTACTTC.